This T cell receptor beta chain was sequenced in a study of T cells in Graves' hyperthyroidism and ophthalmopathy. Using about 10 ml of fresh peripheral blood, PBMCs were prepared. This clonotype occurred many times. Trimming cost V 3 bases and J 3 bases; bases outside gene matches: 3. In germline, CDR1 is DFQATT, CDR2 SNEGSKA (reference sequence). The CDR3 contains 16 residues. RNA transcripts gave rise to amplified TCR beta CDR3 regions. An initial round of RT-PCR targeting the TCR CDR3 relied on the HTBI primer set. TCRdb fed the multiplex PCR reads into MiXCR, producing one record per CDR3 protein. The sample shows hundreds of thousands of distinct CDR3 sequences, 20% of them seen only once.

Material: blood. This sequence originates from a middle-aged man with Graves' ophthalmopathy. The genes are TRBV20-1 and TRBJ2-2; 14 bases map to TRBD2. This CDR3 is CSARTSGRAYTGELFF. Here the CDR3 DNA reads TGCAGTGCTAGGACTAGCGGGAGGGCCTACACCGGGGAGCTGTTTTTT.